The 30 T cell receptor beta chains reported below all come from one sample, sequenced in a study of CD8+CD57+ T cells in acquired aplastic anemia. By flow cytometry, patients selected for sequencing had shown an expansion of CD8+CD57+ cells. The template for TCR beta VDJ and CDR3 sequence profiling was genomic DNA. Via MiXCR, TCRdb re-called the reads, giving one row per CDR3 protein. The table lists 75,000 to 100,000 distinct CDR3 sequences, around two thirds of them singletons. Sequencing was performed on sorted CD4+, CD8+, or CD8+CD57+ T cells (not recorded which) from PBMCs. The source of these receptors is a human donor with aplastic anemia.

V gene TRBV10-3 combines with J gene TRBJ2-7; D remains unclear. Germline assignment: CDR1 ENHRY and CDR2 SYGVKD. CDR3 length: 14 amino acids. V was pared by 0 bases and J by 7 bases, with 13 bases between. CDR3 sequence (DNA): TGTGCCATCAGTGAGTCCGGGTTGGCCGGGGAGCAGTACTTC. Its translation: CAISESGLAGEQYF.

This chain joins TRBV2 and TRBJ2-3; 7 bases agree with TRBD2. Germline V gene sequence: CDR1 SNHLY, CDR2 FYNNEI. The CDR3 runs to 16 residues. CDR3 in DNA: TGTGCTAGCGGGTTAGACTACCCCGGACCGAGTAATACGCAGTATTTT. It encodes CASGLDYPGPSNTQYF.

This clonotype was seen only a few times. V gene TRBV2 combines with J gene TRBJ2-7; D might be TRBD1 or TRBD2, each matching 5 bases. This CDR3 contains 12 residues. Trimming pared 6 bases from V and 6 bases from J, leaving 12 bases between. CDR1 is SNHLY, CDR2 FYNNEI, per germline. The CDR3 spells CASSPGAGEQYF. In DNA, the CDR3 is TGTGCCAGCAGCCCCGGGGCCGGCGAGCAGTACTTC.

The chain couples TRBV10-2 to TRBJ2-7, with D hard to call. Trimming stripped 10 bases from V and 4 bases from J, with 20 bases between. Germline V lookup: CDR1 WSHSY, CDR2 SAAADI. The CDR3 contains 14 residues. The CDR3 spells CATQQNPLKYEQYF. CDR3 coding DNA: TGCGCCACCCAACAAAATCCCCTAAAATACGAGCAGTACTTC.

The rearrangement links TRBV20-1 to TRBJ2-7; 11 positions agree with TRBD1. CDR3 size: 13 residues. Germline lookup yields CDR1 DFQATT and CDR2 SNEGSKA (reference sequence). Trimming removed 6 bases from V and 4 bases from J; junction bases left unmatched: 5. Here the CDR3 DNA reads TGCAGTGCCCCCGGGACAGGGGGTTACGAGCAGTACTTC. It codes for CSAPGTGGYEQYF.

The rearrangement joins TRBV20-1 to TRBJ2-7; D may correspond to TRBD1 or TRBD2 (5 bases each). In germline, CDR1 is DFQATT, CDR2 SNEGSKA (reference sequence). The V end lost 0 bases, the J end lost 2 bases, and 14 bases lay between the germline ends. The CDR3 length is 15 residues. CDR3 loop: CSARDLEGLTYEQYF. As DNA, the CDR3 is TGCAGTGCTAGAGATCTCGAGGGGTTGACCTACGAGCAGTACTTC.

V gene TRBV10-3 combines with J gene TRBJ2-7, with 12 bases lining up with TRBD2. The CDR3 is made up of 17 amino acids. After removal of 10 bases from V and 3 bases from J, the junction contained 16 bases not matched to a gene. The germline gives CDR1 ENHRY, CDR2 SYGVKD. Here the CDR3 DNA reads TGTGCCACATTATCCCTAGCGGGAGGGCAATCGGGCTACGAGCAGTACTTC. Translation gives CATLSLAGGQSGYEQYF.

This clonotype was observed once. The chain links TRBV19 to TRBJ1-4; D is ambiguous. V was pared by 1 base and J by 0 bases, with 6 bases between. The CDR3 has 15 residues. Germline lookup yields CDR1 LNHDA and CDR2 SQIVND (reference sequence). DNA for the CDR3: TGTGCCAGTAGTATAGGATCTTCAACTAATGAAAAACTGTTTTTT. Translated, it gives CASSIGSSTNEKLFF.

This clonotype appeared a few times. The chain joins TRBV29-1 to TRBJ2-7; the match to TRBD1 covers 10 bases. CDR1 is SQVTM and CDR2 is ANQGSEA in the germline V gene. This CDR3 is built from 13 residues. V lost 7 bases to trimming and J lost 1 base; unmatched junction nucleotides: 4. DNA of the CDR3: TGCAGCGGTCAGGGACAGGGGTCCTACGAGCAGTACTTC. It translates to CSGQGQGSYEQYF.

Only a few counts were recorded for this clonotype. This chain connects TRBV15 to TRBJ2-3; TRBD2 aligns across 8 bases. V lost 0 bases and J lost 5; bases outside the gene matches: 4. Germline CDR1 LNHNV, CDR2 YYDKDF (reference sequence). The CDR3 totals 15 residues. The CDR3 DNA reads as TGTGCCACCAGCAGAGAAGCGGGGGCGAAAGATACGCAGTATTTT. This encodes CATSREAGAKDTQYF.

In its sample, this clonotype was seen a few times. CDR3 sequence: CAISEKFGSNTEAFF. For the CDR3, the DNA is TGTGCCATCAGTGAGAAGTTTGGCTCGAACACTGAAGCTTTCTTT. The chain recombines TRBV10-3 with TRBJ1-1; D is undetermined. Per germline, CDR1 ENHRY and CDR2 SYGVKD. Deletions cut 2 bases from V and 1 base from J, with 11 bases between. This CDR3 has 15 residues.

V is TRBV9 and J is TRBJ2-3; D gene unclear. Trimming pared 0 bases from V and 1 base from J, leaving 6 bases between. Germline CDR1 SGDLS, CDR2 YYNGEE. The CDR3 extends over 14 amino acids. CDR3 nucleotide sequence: TGTGCCAGCAGCGTAGGGCCACGCACAGATACGCAGTATTTT. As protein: CASSVGPRTDTQYF. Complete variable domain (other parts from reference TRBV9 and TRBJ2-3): DSGVTQTPKHLITATGQRVTLRCSPRSGDLSVYWYQQSLDQGLQFLIQYYNGEERAKGNILERFSAQQFPDLHSELNLSSLELGDSALYFCASSVGPRTDTQYFGPGTRLTVL.

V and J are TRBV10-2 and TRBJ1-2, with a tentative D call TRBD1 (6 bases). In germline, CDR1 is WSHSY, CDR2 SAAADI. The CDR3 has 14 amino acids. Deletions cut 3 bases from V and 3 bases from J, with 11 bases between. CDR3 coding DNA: TGCGCCAGCAGTGAAGGGACATGGGACTATGGCTACACCTTC. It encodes CASSEGTWDYGYTF.

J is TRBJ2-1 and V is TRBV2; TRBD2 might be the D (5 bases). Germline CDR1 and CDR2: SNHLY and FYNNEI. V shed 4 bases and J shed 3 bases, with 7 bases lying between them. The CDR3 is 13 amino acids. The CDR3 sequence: CASSGGFYNEQFF. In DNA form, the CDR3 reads TGTGCCAGCAGTGGAGGGTTCTACAATGAGCAGTTCTTC.

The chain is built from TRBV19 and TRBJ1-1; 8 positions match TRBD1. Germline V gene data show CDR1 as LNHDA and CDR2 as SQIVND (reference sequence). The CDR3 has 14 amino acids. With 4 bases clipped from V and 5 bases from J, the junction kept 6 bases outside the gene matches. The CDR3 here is CASSTRGLSTEAFF. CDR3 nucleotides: TGTGCCAGTAGTACCAGGGGGCTGAGTACTGAAGCTTTCTTT.

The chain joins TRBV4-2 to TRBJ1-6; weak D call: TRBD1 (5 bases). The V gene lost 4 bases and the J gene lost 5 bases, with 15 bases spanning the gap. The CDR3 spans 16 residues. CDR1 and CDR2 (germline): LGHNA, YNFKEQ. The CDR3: CASSRDPRPDNSPLHF. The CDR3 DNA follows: TGTGCCAGCAGCCGGGACCCACGACCCGATAATTCACCCCTCCACTTT.

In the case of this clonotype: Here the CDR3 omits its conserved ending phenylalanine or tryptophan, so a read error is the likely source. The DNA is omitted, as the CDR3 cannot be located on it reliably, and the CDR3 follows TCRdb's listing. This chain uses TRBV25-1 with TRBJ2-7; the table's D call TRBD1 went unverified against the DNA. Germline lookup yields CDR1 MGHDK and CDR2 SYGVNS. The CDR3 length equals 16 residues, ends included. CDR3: CASSEGPPFYWDVRVL.

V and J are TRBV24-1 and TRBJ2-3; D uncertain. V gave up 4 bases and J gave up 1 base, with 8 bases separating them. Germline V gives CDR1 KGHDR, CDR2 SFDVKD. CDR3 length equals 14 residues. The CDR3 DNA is TGTGCCACCAGTGACCCGGACGGCACAGATACGCAGTATTTT. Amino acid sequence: CATSDPDGTDTQYF.

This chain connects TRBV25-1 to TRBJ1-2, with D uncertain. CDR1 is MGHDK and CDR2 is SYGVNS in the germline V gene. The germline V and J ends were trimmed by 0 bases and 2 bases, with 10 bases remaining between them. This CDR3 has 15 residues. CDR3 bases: TGTGCCAGCAGTGAATATCCAGAGATGAACTATGGCTACACCTTC. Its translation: CASSEYPEMNYGYTF.

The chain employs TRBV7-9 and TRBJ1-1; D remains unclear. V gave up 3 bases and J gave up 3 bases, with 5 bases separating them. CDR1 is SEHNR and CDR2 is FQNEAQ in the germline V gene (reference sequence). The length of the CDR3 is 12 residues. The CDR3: CASSFGHTEAFF. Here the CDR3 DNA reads TGTGCCAGCAGCTTCGGACACACTGAAGCTTTCTTT.

The chain's CDR3 is CASSIGGQGVHEQYF. For the CDR3, the DNA is TGTGCCAGTAGTATAGGGGGACAGGGTGTCCACGAGCAGTACTTC. The chain combines TRBV19 with TRBJ2-7; TRBD1 agrees at 9 bases. CDR1 is LNHDA, CDR2 SQIVND, per germline (reference sequence). The CDR3 is made up of 15 amino acids. The junction had 6 bases not matched to a gene; V was cut back by 1 base and J by 5 bases.

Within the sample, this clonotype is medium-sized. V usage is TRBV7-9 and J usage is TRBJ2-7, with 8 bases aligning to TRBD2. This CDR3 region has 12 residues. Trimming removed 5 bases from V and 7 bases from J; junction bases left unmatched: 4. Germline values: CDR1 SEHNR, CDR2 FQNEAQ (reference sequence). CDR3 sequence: CASSRGGNEQYF. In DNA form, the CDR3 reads TGTGCCAGCAGCCGGGGGGGAAATGAGCAGTACTTC.

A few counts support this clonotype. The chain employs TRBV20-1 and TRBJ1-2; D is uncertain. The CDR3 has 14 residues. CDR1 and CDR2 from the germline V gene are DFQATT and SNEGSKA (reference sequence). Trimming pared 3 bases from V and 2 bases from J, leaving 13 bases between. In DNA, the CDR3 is TGCAGTGCTAGTCTGAGGGATCGGAACTATGGCTACACCTTC. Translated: CSASLRDRNYGYTF.

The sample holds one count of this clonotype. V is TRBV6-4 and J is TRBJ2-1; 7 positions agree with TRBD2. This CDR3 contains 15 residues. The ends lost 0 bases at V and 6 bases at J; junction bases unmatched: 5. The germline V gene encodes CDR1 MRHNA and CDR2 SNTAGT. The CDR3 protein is CASSDSVAGLNEQFF. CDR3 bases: TGTGCCAGCAGTGACTCGGTAGCGGGCCTCAATGAGCAGTTCTTC.

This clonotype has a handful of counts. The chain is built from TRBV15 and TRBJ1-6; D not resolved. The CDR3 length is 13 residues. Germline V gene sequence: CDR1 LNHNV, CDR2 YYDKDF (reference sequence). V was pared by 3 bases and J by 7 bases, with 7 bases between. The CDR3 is CATSRGRNSPLHF. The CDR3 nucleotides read TGTGCCACCAGCAGGGGGAGAAATTCACCCCTCCACTTT.

This CDR3 is CSASTFDTYEQYF. CDR3 DNA: TGCAGCGCTTCCACCTTTGATACCTACGAGCAGTACTTC. The chain recombines TRBV29-1 with TRBJ2-7; D gene uncertain. With 7 bases removed from V and 2 bases from J, the gap between germline ends came to 15 bases. The germline gives CDR1 SQVTM, CDR2 ANQGSEA. The CDR3 extends over 13 amino acids.

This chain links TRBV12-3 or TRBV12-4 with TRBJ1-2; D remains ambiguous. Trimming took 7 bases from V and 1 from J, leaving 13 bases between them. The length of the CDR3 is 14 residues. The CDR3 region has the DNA TGTGCCAGCACCAGAGCCGGTCGTAACTATGGCTACACCTTC. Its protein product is CASTRAGRNYGYTF.

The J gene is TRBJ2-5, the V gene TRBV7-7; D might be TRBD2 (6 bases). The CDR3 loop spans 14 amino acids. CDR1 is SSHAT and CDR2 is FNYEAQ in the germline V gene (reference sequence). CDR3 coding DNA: TGTGTTAGCAGCCTAGCGTCAGGGCCGGAGACCCAGTACTTC. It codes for CVSSLASGPETQYF. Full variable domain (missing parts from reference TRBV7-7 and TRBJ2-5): GAGVSQSPRYKVTKRGQDVTLRCDPISSHATLYWYQQALGQGPEFLTYFNYEAQPDKSGLPSDRFSAERPEGSISTLTIQRTEQRDSAMYRCVSSLASGPETQYFGPGTRLLVL.

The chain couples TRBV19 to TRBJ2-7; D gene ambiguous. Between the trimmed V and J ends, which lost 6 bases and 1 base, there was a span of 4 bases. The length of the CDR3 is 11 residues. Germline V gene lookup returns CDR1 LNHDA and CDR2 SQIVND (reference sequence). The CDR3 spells CASRVSYEQYF. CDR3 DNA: TGTGCCAGTAGGGTGTCCTACGAGCAGTACTTC. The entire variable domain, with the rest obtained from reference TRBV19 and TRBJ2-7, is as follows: DGGITQSPKYLFRKEGQNVTLSCEQNLNHDAMYWYRQDPGQGLRLIYYSQIVNDFQKGDIAEGYSVSREKKESFPLTVTSAQKNPTAFYLCASRVSYEQYFGPGTRLTVT.

The CDR3 loop reads CASSHDRAGEQYF. The CDR3 DNA sequence: TGTGCCAGCAGCCACGACAGGGCGGGCGAGCAGTACTTC. This rearrangement joins TRBV11-2 to TRBJ2-7; TRBD1 aligns across 7 bases. V lost 5 bases, J lost 6 bases, and 7 bases stayed unmatched. The CDR3 is 13 residues long. Germline V CDR1 and CDR2: SGHAT, FQNNGV.